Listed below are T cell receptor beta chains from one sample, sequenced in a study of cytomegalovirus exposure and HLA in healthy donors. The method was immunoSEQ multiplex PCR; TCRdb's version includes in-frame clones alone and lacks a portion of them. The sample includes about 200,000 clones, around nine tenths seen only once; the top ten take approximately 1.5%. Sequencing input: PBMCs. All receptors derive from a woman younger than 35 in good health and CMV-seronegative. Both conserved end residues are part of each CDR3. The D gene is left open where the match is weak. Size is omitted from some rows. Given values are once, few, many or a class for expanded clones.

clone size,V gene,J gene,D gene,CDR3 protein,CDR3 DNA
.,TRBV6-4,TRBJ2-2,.,CASSDSRPGELFF,TGTGCCAGCAGTGACTCGAGGCCCGGGGAGCTGTTTTTT
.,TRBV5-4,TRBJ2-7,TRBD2,CASSRSSGGTYEQYF,TGTGCCAGCAGCCGCTCTAGCGGGGGGACGTACGAGCAGTACTTC
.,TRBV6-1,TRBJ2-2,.,CAMRDTNTGELFF,TGTGCCATGAGGGATACGAACACCGGGGAGCTGTTTTTT
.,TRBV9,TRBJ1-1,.,CASSVASRTEAFF,TGTGCCAGCAGCGTAGCTTCGAGGACTGAAGCTTTCTTT
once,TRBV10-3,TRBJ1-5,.,CAISVGGRDQPQHF,TGTGCCATCAGTGTCGGGGGGAGGGATCAGCCCCAGCATTTT
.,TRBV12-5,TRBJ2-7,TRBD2,CASGQGLAGADEQYF,TGTGCTAGTGGTCAAGGACTAGCGGGAGCCGACGAGCAGTACTTC
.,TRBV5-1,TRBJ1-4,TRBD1,CASNRGTGGENEKLFF,TGCGCCAGCAACCGCGGGACAGGGGGCGAAAATGAAAAACTGTTTTTT
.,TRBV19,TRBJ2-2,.,CASSIGRRGVYTGELFF,TGTGCCAGTAGTATAGGGAGGCGGGGAGTTTACACCGGGGAGCTGTTTTTT
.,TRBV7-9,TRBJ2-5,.,CASSLVGQETQYF,TGTGCCAGCAGCTTAGTCGGGCAAGAGACCCAGTACTTC
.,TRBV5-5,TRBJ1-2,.,CASSPVSPGFGYTF,TGTGCCAGCAGCCCGGTGTCCCCAGGATTTGGCTACACCTTC
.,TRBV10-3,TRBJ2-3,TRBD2,CATSLAGPADTQYF,TGTGCCACCTCACTAGCGGGACCGGCAGATACGCAGTATTTT
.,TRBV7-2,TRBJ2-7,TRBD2,CASSGLAGGRYEQYF,TGTGCCAGCAGCGGCCTAGCGGGAGGGCGTTACGAGCAGTACTTC
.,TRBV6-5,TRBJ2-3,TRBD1,CASSYAAGGVTDTQYF,TGTGCCAGCAGTTACGCGGCAGGGGGAGTAACAGATACGCAGTATTTT
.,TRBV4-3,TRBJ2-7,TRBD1,CASSQLPGTGDYEQYF,TGCGCCAGCAGCCAACTTCCCGGGACAGGGGACTACGAGCAGTACTTC
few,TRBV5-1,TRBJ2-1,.,CASSSSDEQFF,TGCGCCAGCAGCTCGAGCGATGAGCAGTTCTTC
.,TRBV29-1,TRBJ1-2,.,CSVEDRGKANYGYTF,TGCAGCGTTGAAGATCGAGGGAAGGCTAACTATGGCTACACCTTC
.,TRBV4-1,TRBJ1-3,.,CASSLSPQVISGNTIYF,TGCGCCAGCAGTCTTAGCCCACAGGTCATCTCTGGAAACACCATATATTTT
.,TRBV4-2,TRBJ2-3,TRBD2,CASSPEGTSGPLGDTQYF,TGTGCCAGCAGCCCTGAGGGGACTAGCGGGCCCCTTGGGGATACGCAGTATTTT
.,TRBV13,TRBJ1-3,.,CASSFGIQFLSGNTIYF,TGTGCCAGCAGCTTTGGCATCCAGTTCCTCTCTGGAAACACCATATATTTT
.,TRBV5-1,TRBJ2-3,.,CASSLGIAFVDTQYF,TGCGCCAGCAGCTTGGGAATAGCTTTCGTAGATACGCAGTATTTT
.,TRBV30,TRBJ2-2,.,CAWNRSPDTGELFF,TGTGCCTGGAACAGGAGCCCCGACACCGGGGAGCTGTTTTTT
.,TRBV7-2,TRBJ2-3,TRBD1,CASRQRDSPTSTDTQYF,TGTGCCAGCAGACAAAGGGACAGCCCAACTAGCACAGATACGCAGTATTTT
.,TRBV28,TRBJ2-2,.,CASSLWAGANTGELFF,TGTGCCAGCAGTTTATGGGCAGGGGCGAACACCGGGGAGCTGTTTTTT
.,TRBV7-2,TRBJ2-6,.,CASSWAPGANVLTF,TGTGCCAGCAGCTGGGCCCCTGGGGCCAACGTCCTGACTTTC
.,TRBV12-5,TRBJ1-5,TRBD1,CASGLDQTGNQPQHF,TGTGCTAGTGGTTTGGACCAGACAGGGAATCAGCCCCAGCATTTT
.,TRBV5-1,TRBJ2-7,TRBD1,CASSPHGTGGGEQYF,TGCGCCAGCAGCCCACATGGGACAGGGGGAGGTGAGCAGTACTTC
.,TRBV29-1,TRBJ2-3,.,CSVEWQSTDTQYF,TGCAGCGTTGAATGGCAGAGCACAGATACGCAGTATTTT
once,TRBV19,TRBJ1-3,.,CASSIEGGHLSGNTIYF,TGTGCCAGTAGTATAGAAGGGGGACACCTCTCTGGAAACACCATATATTTT
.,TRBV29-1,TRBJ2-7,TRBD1,CSVGEGQNYEQYF,TGCAGCGTTGGAGAGGGACAGAACTACGAGCAGTACTTC
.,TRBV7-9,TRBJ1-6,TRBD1,CASSFLGQGASSYNSPLHF,TGTGCCAGCAGCTTTCTTGGGCAGGGGGCTAGCTCCTATAATTCACCCCTCCACTTT
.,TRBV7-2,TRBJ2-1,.,CASSLTGDREQFF,TGTGCCAGCAGCTTAACCGGTGATCGTGAGCAGTTCTTC
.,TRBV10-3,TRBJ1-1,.,CAIRTPQGKAEAFF,TGTGCCATCAGGACGCCCCAGGGGAAGGCTGAAGCTTTCTTT
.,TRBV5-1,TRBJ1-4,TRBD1,CASSSSGTGDGEKLFF,TGCGCCAGCAGCTCCTCCGGGACAGGGGACGGTGAAAAACTGTTTTTT
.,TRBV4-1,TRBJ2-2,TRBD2,CASSLMGGLDTGELFF,TGCGCCAGCAGCCTCATGGGGGGGTTGGACACCGGGGAGCTGTTTTTT
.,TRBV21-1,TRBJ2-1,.,CASSKTPGFTEQFF,TGTGCCAGCAGCAAAACACCAGGGTTCACTGAGCAGTTCTTC
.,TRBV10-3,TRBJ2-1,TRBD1,CAIERDRVGNEQFF,TGTGCCATCGAACGGGACAGGGTAGGCAATGAGCAGTTCTTC
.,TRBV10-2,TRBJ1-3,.,CASSESRGNTIYF,TGCGCCAGCAGTGAGTCGCGAGGAAACACCATATATTTT
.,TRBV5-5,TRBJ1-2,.,CASSEQGTVDGYTF,TGTGCCAGCAGCGAGCAAGGGACTGTCGATGGCTACACCTTC
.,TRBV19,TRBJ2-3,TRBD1,CASSSAGQGLDTQYF,TGTGCCAGTAGTTCCGCGGGACAGGGGTTAGATACGCAGTATTTT
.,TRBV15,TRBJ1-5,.,CATSSRKEGFQPQHF,TGTGCCACCAGCAGTCGTAAGGAGGGGTTTCAGCCCCAGCATTTT
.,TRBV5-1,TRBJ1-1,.,CASSLAAPRGAFF,TGCGCCAGCAGCTTGGCGGCCCCACGAGGGGCTTTCTTT
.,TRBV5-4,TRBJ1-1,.,CASSSARQMNTEAFF,TGTGCCAGCAGCTCGGCCAGGCAAATGAACACTGAAGCTTTCTTT
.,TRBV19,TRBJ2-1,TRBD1,CASTPDRSAYNEQFF,TGTGCCAGTACTCCGGACAGGTCCGCCTACAATGAGCAGTTCTTC
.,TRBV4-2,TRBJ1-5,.,CASSQDRYSNQPQHF,TGTGCCAGCAGCCAAGACAGGTATAGCAATCAGCCCCAGCATTTT
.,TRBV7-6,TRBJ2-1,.,CASSDYTYNEQFF,TGTGCCAGCAGCGACTACACCTACAATGAGCAGTTCTTC
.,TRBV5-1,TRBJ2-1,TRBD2,CASSPLAGAPSSYNEQFF,TGCGCCAGCAGCCCACTAGCGGGAGCCCCGAGCTCCTACAATGAGCAGTTCTTC
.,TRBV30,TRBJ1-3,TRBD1,CASMGQGIGNTIYF,TGTGCCTCCATGGGACAGGGAATCGGAAACACCATATATTTT
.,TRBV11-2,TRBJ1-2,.,CASSPLAGGGYTF,TGTGCCAGCAGCCCACTAGCGGGAGGGGGCTACACCTTC
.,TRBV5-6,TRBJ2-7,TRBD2,CASSQGLAGEYEQYF,TGTGCCAGCAGCCAAGGACTAGCGGGAGAATACGAGCAGTACTTC
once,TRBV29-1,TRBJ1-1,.,CSVEGRVNTEAFF,TGCAGCGTTGAGGGGAGGGTGAACACTGAAGCTTTCTTT
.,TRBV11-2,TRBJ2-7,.,CASSLEPSTYEQYF,TGTGCCAGCAGCTTAGAACCTAGTACCTACGAGCAGTACTTC
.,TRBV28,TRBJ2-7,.,CASSRGASYEQYF,TGTGCCAGCAGCCGGGGAGCCTCCTACGAGCAGTACTTC
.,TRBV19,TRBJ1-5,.,CASSRGSGNQPQHF,TGTGCCAGTAGTCGGGGGTCCGGCAATCAGCCCCAGCATTTT
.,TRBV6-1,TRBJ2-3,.,CASSELRADTQYF,TGTGCCAGCAGTGAACTACGGGCAGATACGCAGTATTTT
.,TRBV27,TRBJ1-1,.,CASSLVAGGTEAFF,TGTGCCAGCAGTTTGGTGGCAGGAGGGACTGAAGCTTTCTTT
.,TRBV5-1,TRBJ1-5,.,CASSLVPGNQPQHF,TGCGCCAGCAGCTTGGTCCCTGGCAATCAGCCCCAGCATTTT
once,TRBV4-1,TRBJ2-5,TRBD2,CASRGLAGGPYEQYF,TGCGCCAGCAGGGGACTAGCGGGAGGGCCGTATGAGCAGTACTTC
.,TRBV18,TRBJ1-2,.,CASSPGVLDYGYTF,TGTGCCAGCTCACCCGGGGTATTAGACTATGGCTACACCTTC